This is a list of T cell receptor beta chains from one sample in a study of blood T cells in healthy people across ages. TCRdb processed the 5' RACE reads anew with MiXCR; each CDR3 protein has one entry. The data show around 1,000,000 distinct CDR3 sequences, roughly two fifths seen once. The sequenced sample was blood. These receptors were obtained from a young man in good health. Each CDR3 is given with its conserved first and last residue. A D gene is named only where the DNA matches it firmly. For some rows the clone size is stated as once, few or many, or as a class when expanded; others skip it.

abundance	v_gene	j_gene	d_gene	CDR3nt	CDR3aa
few	TRBV12-3/TRBV12-4	TRBJ1-5	NA	TGTGCCAGCAGCCCGGACACGATCAATCAGCCCCAGCATTTT	CASSPDTINQPQHF
NA	TRBV6-5	TRBJ1-1	NA	TGTGCCAGCAGTCCGCGGGAGGGGGGAGCTGAAGCTTTCTTT	CASSPREGGAEAFF
few	TRBV12-3/TRBV12-4	TRBJ2-1	NA	TGTGCCAGCAGTTTTCGTCGCGGTCTGGGGTACAATGAGCAGTTCTTC	CASSFRRGLGYNEQFF
few	TRBV7-9	TRBJ2-3	NA	TGTGCCAGCAGCTTAGCGCGGGTCAGGTACACAGATACGCAGTATTTT	CASSLARVRYTDTQYF
NA	TRBV6-5	TRBJ2-5	NA	TGTGCCAGCAGTTACTCCCGACGAGAGACCCAGTACTTC	CASSYSRRETQYF
NA	TRBV30	TRBJ2-3	NA	TGTGCCTGGAGTGTGCGGGCAGGAAGGAGCACAGATACGCAGTATTTT	CAWSVRAGRSTDTQYF
NA	TRBV2	TRBJ1-1	NA	TGTGCCAGCGGGGTCGGGGGGCTTAGCACTGAAGCTTTCTTT	CASGVGGLSTEAFF
NA	TRBV2	TRBJ1-4	NA	TGTGCCAGCAGTGAGGGTATGGGTGAAAAACTGTTTTTT	CASSEGMGEKLFF
few	TRBV7-2	TRBJ1-6	TRBD1	TGTGCCAGCAGCCTTAGACAGGGTAATTCACCCCTCCACTTT	CASSLRQGNSPLHF
NA	TRBV2	TRBJ1-4	NA	TGTGCCAGCAGCCGACAGGCGAGGAGTGAAAAACTGTTTTTT	CASSRQARSEKLFF
NA	TRBV29-1	TRBJ2-3	NA	TGCAGCGGTGGATGGGGGTTCGGCACAGATACGCAGTATTTT	CSGGWGFGTDTQYF
NA	TRBV20-1	TRBJ2-7	NA	TGCAGTCCGACCCTGGGGAATCAGCAGTACTTC	CSPTLGNQQYF
NA	TRBV5-1	TRBJ2-5	NA	TGCGCCAGCGCCCGGAGGGCAGAAGAGACCCAGTACTTC	CASARRAEETQYF